This is a list of T cell receptor beta chains from one sample in a study of cytomegalovirus exposure and HLA in healthy donors. Here immunoSEQ multiplex PCR was the method, and the copy in TCRdb shows in-frame clones only, minus some. The sample has under 45,000 clones; approximately 60% are singletons. The sample consisted of PBMCs. These receptors were taken from a human donor in good health. CDR3s include the opening cysteine and the closing phenylalanine or tryptophan. The D gene is left open where the match is weak. A clone size is listed for some rows: how often the clone was seen (once, few, many), or a class if it is expanded.

>TRBJ1-5|TRBD1|TRBV7-2|NA
CASSVRGLGQPQHF
TGTGCCAGCAGCGTCAGGGGGCTCGGTCAGCCCCAGCATTTT
>TRBJ1-1|NA|TRBV7-9|NA
CASNLWGGLSEAFF
TGTGCCAGCAACTTATGGGGGGGTTTATCTGAAGCTTTCTTT
>TRBJ2-6|NA|TRBV6-6|NA
CASSQTLSGANVLTF
TGTGCCAGCAGCCAAACTCTATCGGGGGCCAACGTCCTGACTTTC
>TRBJ1-5|NA|TRBV7-9|NA
CASSVGGGNQPQHF
TGTGCCAGCAGCGTCGGGGGGGGCAATCAGCCCCAGCATTTT
>TRBJ2-7|NA|TRBV11-2|few
CASAFADSSYEQYF
TGTGCCAGCGCTTTTGCTGACAGTAGCTACGAGCAGTACTTC
>TRBJ1-2|TRBD1|TRBV10-3|NA
CAIGNNDRGVGGYTF
TGTGCCATCGGAAATAATGACAGGGGGGTTGGGGGCTACACCTTC
>TRBJ2-2|NA|TRBV30|NA
CAWRGRGGIGELFF
TGTGCCTGGAGGGGCCGGGGAGGAATTGGGGAGCTGTTTTTT
>TRBJ1-1|TRBD1|TRBV10-3|NA
CAIRGQVDWNTEAFF
TGTGCCATCAGGGGACAGGTGGATTGGAACACTGAAGCTTTCTTT
>TRBJ2-7|TRBD2|TRBV25-1|NA
CASSRGTTYEQYF
TGTGCCAGCAGCCGGGGGACTACCTACGAGCAGTACTTC
>TRBJ2-4|TRBD2|TRBV5-6|NA
CASSLFTSWRGVAKNIQYF
TGTGCCAGCAGCCTTTTTACCTCATGGCGGGGGGTGGCCAAAAACATTCAGTACTTC
>TRBJ2-3|TRBD2|TRBV2|NA
CASSELAGGGAQYF
TGTGCCAGCAGTGAACTGGCGGGGGGGGGTGCGCAGTATTTT
>TRBJ2-7|TRBD1|TRBV30|NA
CAWGQGPSYEQYF
TGTGCCTGGGGACAGGGCCCCTCCTACGAGCAGTACTTC
>TRBJ1-6|TRBD1|TRBV11-3|NA
CASSKGQGNSPLHF
TGTGCCAGCAGCAAGGGACAGGGAAATTCACCCCTCCACTTT
>TRBJ2-7|TRBD1|TRBV30|NA
CAGGPPGQGSSEQYF
TGTGCCGGAGGCCCACCGGGACAGGGATCATCCGAGCAGTACTTC
>TRBJ1-3|TRBD1|TRBV6-5|NA
CASSLRGRGNTIYF
TGTGCCAGCAGTCTAAGGGGGCGTGGAAACACCATATATTTT
>TRBJ1-3|TRBD1|TRBV6-5|NA
CAGTRGSPGNTIYF
TGTGCCGGCACCAGGGGGAGCCCTGGAAACACCATATATTTT
>TRBJ2-1|TRBD2|TRBV7-9|NA
CASSSPTSGGSYNEQFF
TGTGCCAGCAGCTCTCCCACTAGCGGGGGGTCTTACAATGAGCAGTTCTTC
>TRBJ1-6|NA|TRBV6-5|NA
CASIYYNSPLHF
TGTGCCAGCATATACTATAATTCACCCCTCCACTTT
>TRBJ1-3|NA|TRBV10-3|few
CAIRGVSGNTIYF
TGTGCCATCCGGGGGGTTTCTGGAAACACCATATATTTT
>TRBJ2-3|TRBD2|TRBV7-3|NA
CASSVTGTRGDTQYF
TGTGCCAGCAGCGTCACCGGGACTAGAGGAGATACGCAGTATTTT
>TRBJ1-2|NA|TRBV2|few
CASSEQGGLYGYTF
TGTGCCAGCAGTGAACAGGGTGGGCTCTATGGCTACACCTTC
>TRBJ2-7|TRBD2|TRBV9|NA
CASSFGGFLAGDEQYF
TGTGCCAGCAGCTTTGGGGGTTTTCTTGCGGGGGACGAGCAGTACTTC
>TRBJ1-2|TRBD1|TRBV28|NA
CASRRTGSYGYTF
TGTGCCAGCAGGAGGACAGGGTCCTATGGCTACACCTTC
>TRBJ1-6|NA|TRBV5-6|NA
CASTSWGGRWPLHF
TGTGCCAGCACCTCCTGGGGCGGAAGGTGGCCCCTCCACTTT
>TRBJ2-1|NA|TRBV28|NA
CASRLSEHEQFF
TGTGCCAGCCGCCTTAGTGAGCATGAGCAGTTCTTC
>TRBJ2-3|NA|TRBV2|NA
CASSVLRDTQYF
TGTGCCAGCAGTGTTTTGCGAGATACGCAGTATTTT
>TRBJ2-5|TRBD2|TRBV30|NA
CAWSVLGGRAAQYF
TGTGCCTGGAGTGTACTGGGAGGGAGGGCGGCCCAGTACTTC
>TRBJ2-3|TRBD2|TRBV7-8|NA
CASSLVVGGGSTDTQYF
TGTGCCAGCAGCTTAGTGGTCGGCGGGGGGAGCACAGATACGCAGTATTTT
>TRBJ1-2|TRBD1|TRBV28|NA
CASSATGDGNGYTF
TGTGCCAGCAGCGCTACAGGGGATGGAAATGGCTACACCTTC
>TRBJ2-5|TRBD1|TRBV29-1|NA
CSVERDRVLETQYF
TGCAGCGTTGAAAGGGACAGGGTACTGGAGACCCAGTACTTC
>TRBJ2-2|NA|TRBV15|NA
CATSRVLADGELFF
TGTGCCACCAGCAGAGTACTTGCGGACGGGGAGCTGTTTTTT
>TRBJ1-6|NA|TRBV6-6|NA
CASSRQASNSPLHF
TGTGCCAGCAGCCGACAGGCGAGTAATTCACCCCTCCACTTT
>TRBJ2-7|NA|TRBV2|NA
CASRGNSYEQYF
TGTGCCAGCAGGGGCAACTCCTACGAGCAGTACTTC
>TRBJ2-3|TRBD2|TRBV5-8|once
CASSRRLANIEDTQYF
TGTGCCAGCAGCCGAAGACTAGCGAATATAGAAGATACGCAGTATTTT
>TRBJ2-5|NA|TRBV6-5|NA
CASIGVFQETQYF
TGTGCCAGCATAGGGGTGTTCCAAGAGACCCAGTACTTC